These 21 T cell receptor beta chains were all obtained from the same sample, sequenced in a study of blood T cell repertoires in COVID-19. The table came from immunoSEQ multiplex PCR; TCRdb's copy has only in-frame clones and leaves some out. The table includes 200,000 to 250,000 clones, 88% detected once. The source material was peripheral blood. Source of these receptors: a woman aged 60-70 years with acute or convalescent COVID-19.

The V gene is TRBV18, the J gene TRBJ1-1; tentative D call: TRBD1 (5 bases). V was clipped by 6 bases and J by 1 base, with 9 bases between them. In germline, CDR1 is KGHSH, CDR2 LQKENI. The CDR3 has 13 amino acids. CDR3 sequence: CASSLGENTEAFF. The CDR3 DNA follows: TGTGCCAGCTCCCTAGGGGAGAACACTGAAGCTTTCTTT.

This chain links TRBV28 with TRBJ2-7; 7 nucleotides line up with TRBD2. Germline lookup yields CDR1 MDHEN and CDR2 SYDVKM. The V segment lost 8 bases and the J segment 2 bases; nucleotides outside the gene matches: 6. This CDR3 is built from 13 residues. This CDR3 reads CASGLAGPYEQYF. The CDR3 bases are TGTGCCAGCGGCTTAGCGGGCCCCTACGAGCAGTACTTC.

The chain is built from TRBV24-1 and TRBJ1-6; tentatively, D is TRBD1 (5 bases). The CDR3 has 19 amino acids. V lost 11 bases, J lost 5 bases, and 30 bases lay in between. Per the germline V gene, CDR1 is KGHDR and CDR2 is SFDVKD. The CDR3 spells CANHCGTKADKCHNSPLHF. The DNA for the CDR3 is TGTGCCAACCATTGCGGAACTAAGGCGGACAAATGTCATAATTCACCCCTCCACTTT.

This rearrangement joins TRBV19 to TRBJ1-2; unclear D gene. The V end was cut by 7 bases, the J end by 2 bases, with 11 bases between. From germline, CDR1 is LNHDA and CDR2 SQIVND (reference sequence). The CDR3 extends over 13 amino acids. The CDR3 spells CASTNGNNYGYTF. DNA for the CDR3: TGTGCCAGTACAAACGGTAACAACTATGGCTACACCTTC.

The rearrangement uses TRBV9 and TRBJ2-5, with 9 bases aligning to TRBD1. V was pared by 1 base and J by 5 bases, with 6 bases of the junction left unmatched. Looked up from germline, CDR1 is SGDLS and CDR2 is YYNGEE. The CDR3 totals 15 residues. The CDR3 DNA reads as TGTGCCAGCAGCGTAACGGACAGGGGAACGGAGACCCAGTACTTC. Residues: CASSVTDRGTETQYF.

This rearrangement joins TRBV28 to TRBJ1-6, with TRBD1 identical over 8 bases. V shed 6 bases and J 9 bases; nucleotides not matched to a gene: 7. CDR3 length: 14 amino acids. The germline gives CDR1 MDHEN, CDR2 SYDVKM. As DNA, the CDR3 is TGTGCCAGCAGCTTAAGGACAGGGAGTTCACCCCTCCACTTT. It yields the protein CASSLRTGSSPLHF.

The chain joins TRBV19 to TRBJ2-1; D possibly corresponds to TRBD1 (5 bases). The V end was cut by 4 bases, the J end by 2 bases, with 12 bases between. The CDR3 has 15 residues. Germline-derived CDR1 and CDR2 are LNHDA and SQIVND (reference sequence). In nucleotides, the CDR3 is TGTGCCAGTAGTACCCCCTCCAGGGCCTACAATGAGCAGTTCTTC. It translates to CASSTPSRAYNEQFF.

Here the CDR3 DNA reads TGCGCCAGCAAGAGTAGGAGCACTGAAGCTTTCTTT. Translated: CASKSRSTEAFF. The J gene is TRBJ1-1, the V gene TRBV5-1; D is uncertain. Trimming left V 6 bases short and J 4 bases short, with 10 bases between. The CDR3 is 12 residues long. Germline-derived CDR1 and CDR2 are SGHRS and YFSETQ.

This clone was recorded once. The CDR3 sequence: CATSRGSGSPRDQPQHF. Here the CDR3 DNA reads TGTGCCACCAGCAGAGGATCTGGGTCTCCTCGGGATCAGCCCCAGCATTTT. This rearrangement joins TRBV15 to TRBJ1-5; D call uncertain. This CDR3 spans 17 amino acids. The germline CDR1 and CDR2 sequences are LNHNV and YYDKDF (reference sequence). The V and J ends lost 1 base and 5 bases respectively, with 18 bases between them. The full variable domain, completed using reference TRBV15 and TRBJ1-5, is DAMVIQNPRYQVTQFGKPVTLSCSQTLNHNVMYWYQQKSSQAPKLLFHYYDKDFNNEADTPDNFQSRRPNTSFCFLDIRSPGLGDTAMYLCATSRGSGSPRDQPQHFGDGTRLSIL.

V usage is TRBV15 and J usage is TRBJ1-2; D unresolved. Germline CDR1 is LNHNV and CDR2 is YYDKDF (reference sequence). The CDR3 is made up of 16 amino acids. V was cut by 0 bases and J by 1 base, with 12 bases left in between. The chain's CDR3 is CATSRDARAINYGYTF. The CDR3 DNA reads TGTGCCACCAGCAGAGATGCTCGAGCTATTAACTATGGCTACACCTTC.

The rearrangement links TRBV27 to TRBJ2-3; 9 bases agree with TRBD1. Germline V gene data show CDR1 as MNHEY and CDR2 as SMNVEV (reference sequence). This CDR3 comprises 17 residues. The V segment lost 5 bases and the J segment 4 bases; nucleotides outside the gene matches: 13. Here the CDR3 reads CASSLAPPGQGPDTQYF. CDR3 in DNA: TGTGCCAGCAGTCTGGCCCCCCCGGGACAGGGCCCAGATACGCAGTATTTT.

The V and J genes are TRBV19 and TRBJ2-2, with D unclear. V dropped 3 bases and J dropped 0 bases, with 11 bases sitting between them. The germline gives CDR1 LNHDA, CDR2 SQIVND (reference sequence). The CDR3 covers 16 residues. The CDR3 region is CASSMVLTTNTGELFF. CDR3 DNA sequence: TGTGCCAGTAGTATGGTTCTTACTACGAACACCGGGGAGCTGTTTTTT.

The V call is TRBV30, the J call TRBJ2-7; TRBD2 might be the D (6 bases). The germline CDR1 and CDR2 sequences are GTSNPN and SVGIG (reference sequence). This CDR3 comprises 15 residues. The V and J ends lost 4 bases and 0 bases respectively, with 16 bases between them. The DNA of the CDR3 is TGTGCCTGGACAAGCGAGGGACTCCGCTCCTACGAGCAGTACTTC. Translation gives CAWTSEGLRSYEQYF. Full variable domain (rest looked up from reference TRBV30 and TRBJ2-7): SQTIHQWPATLVQPVGSPLSLECTVEGTSNPNLYWYRQAAGRGLQLLFYSVGIGQISSEVPQNLSASRPQDRQFILSSKKLLLSDSGFYLCAWTSEGLRSYEQYFGPGTRLTVT.

The chain joins TRBV7-2 to TRBJ2-5, with D possibly TRBD1 on 5 matching bases. The germline gives CDR1 SGHTA, CDR2 FQGNSA. CDR3 length equals 15 residues. The germline V and J ends were trimmed by 2 bases and 3 bases, with 13 bases remaining between them. The CDR3 sequence is CASSLNPGREETQYF. In DNA form, the CDR3 reads TGTGCCAGCAGCTTAAACCCCGGCAGGGAAGAGACCCAGTACTTC.

The genes are TRBV3-1 (or the pseudogene TRBV3-2) and TRBJ1-3; D call uncertain. The V end was cut by 2 bases, the J end by 4 bases, with 15 bases between. Germline values: CDR1 LGHDT, CDR2 YNNKEL (reference sequence). The CDR3 runs 16 residues. As DNA, the CDR3 is TGTGCCAGCAGCCAATCTACGGGTGCGCGCGGAAACACCATATATTTT. Amino acids: CASSQSTGARGNTIYF.

J is TRBJ2-5 and V is TRBV29-1, with 9 bases matching TRBD2. The germline V gene has CDR1 SQVTM and CDR2 ANQGSEA. CDR3 length: 16 amino acids. V lost 5 bases to trimming and J lost 2 bases; unmatched junction nucleotides: 12. CDR3 amino acids: CSVPPGGGAGQETQYF. Here the CDR3 DNA reads TGCAGCGTTCCTCCCGGCGGGGGGGCGGGGCAAGAGACCCAGTACTTC. Full variable domain (missing parts from reference TRBV29-1 and TRBJ2-5): SAVISQKPSRDICQRGTSLTIQCQVDSQVTMMFWYRQQPGQSLTLIATANQGSEATYESGFVIDKFPISRPNLTFSTLTVSNMSPEDSSIYLCSVPPGGGAGQETQYFGPGTRLLVL.

The chain joins TRBV7-8 to TRBJ2-6, with D uncertain. The germline V gene encodes CDR1 SGHVS and CDR2 FQNEAQ. This CDR3 region has 17 residues. Trimming cost V 1 base and J 4 bases, with 14 bases left between them. The CDR3 here is CASSLVLLSRGANVLTF. CDR3 DNA: TGTGCCAGCAGCTTAGTTTTGCTCTCTAGGGGGGCCAACGTCCTGACTTTC.

The chain has TRBV6-5 and TRBJ1-1; 7 nucleotides line up with TRBD1. Unmatched junction bases numbered 4, after V lost 6 bases and J lost 0 bases. Germline lookup yields CDR1 MNHEY and CDR2 SVGAGI. This CDR3 is 14 amino acids long. DNA of the CDR3: TGTGCCAGCAGGTATCAGGGGGTGAACACTGAAGCTTTCTTT. Translated: CASRYQGVNTEAFF.

This chain uses TRBV19 with TRBJ1-3; a possible D gene is TRBD1 (5 bases). The ends were cut back, 5 bases at V and 0 bases at J, with 8 bases in the middle. Germline-derived CDR1 and CDR2 are LNHDA and SQIVND (reference sequence). This CDR3 region has 14 residues. The DNA of the CDR3 is TGTGCCAGTAGTTGGGGGGTCTCTGGAAACACCATATATTTT. Protein product: CASSWGVSGNTIYF.

The chain carries TRBV15 and TRBJ1-1; unclear D gene. Trimming stripped 3 bases from V and 3 bases from J, with 11 bases between. Per the germline V gene, CDR1 is LNHNV and CDR2 is YYDKDF (reference sequence). The CDR3 length is 14 residues. This CDR3 is CATSSGGRYTEAFF. In nucleotides, the CDR3 is TGTGCCACCAGCAGTGGCGGCCGGTACACTGAAGCTTTCTTT. The complete variable domain, with remaining parts taken from reference TRBV15 and TRBJ1-1, reads DAMVIQNPRYQVTQFGKPVTLSCSQTLNHNVMYWYQQKSSQAPKLLFHYYDKDFNNEADTPDNFQSRRPNTSFCFLDIRSPGLGDTAMYLCATSSGGRYTEAFFGQGTRLTVV.

This clone has more than one count but fewer than ten. This chain uses TRBV6-5 with TRBJ1-2; 7 positions match TRBD1. CDR3 length: 14 amino acids. V shed 4 bases, J shed 3 bases, and the junction held 5 bases outside the gene matches. CDR1 and CDR2 (germline): MNHEY, SVGAGI. The CDR3 sequence is CASSLGRGDYGYTF. In DNA form, the CDR3 reads TGTGCCAGCAGTTTAGGCAGGGGGGACTATGGCTACACCTTC.